This T cell receptor (beta chain) was sequenced in a study of T-cell memory formation after mild COVID-19. Background on the study: TCR clusters were mostly confined to one donor each.

V was pared by 4 bases and J by 11 bases, with 14 bases between. The length of the CDR3 is 12 residues. This clonotype was seen more than once but under ten times. TCRdb reprocessed the 5' RACE reads with MiXCR, giving one entry per CDR3 protein. The sample contains approximately 500,000 distinct CDR3 sequences, around a quarter of which appear only once. Sequenced sample: PBMCs or a T cell subset sorted from them (not recorded which). This TCR was recovered from an adult woman who had mild COVID-19 (a few samples of this study predate the infection). Cell type and time point are not known. The chain is built from TRBV12-3 or TRBV12-4 and TRBJ1-1, with D maybe TRBD1 (5 bases). CDR3 protein: CASSWAGREAFF. In DNA form, the CDR3 reads TGTGCCAGCAGTTGGGCCGGCAGGGAGGCTTTCTTT.